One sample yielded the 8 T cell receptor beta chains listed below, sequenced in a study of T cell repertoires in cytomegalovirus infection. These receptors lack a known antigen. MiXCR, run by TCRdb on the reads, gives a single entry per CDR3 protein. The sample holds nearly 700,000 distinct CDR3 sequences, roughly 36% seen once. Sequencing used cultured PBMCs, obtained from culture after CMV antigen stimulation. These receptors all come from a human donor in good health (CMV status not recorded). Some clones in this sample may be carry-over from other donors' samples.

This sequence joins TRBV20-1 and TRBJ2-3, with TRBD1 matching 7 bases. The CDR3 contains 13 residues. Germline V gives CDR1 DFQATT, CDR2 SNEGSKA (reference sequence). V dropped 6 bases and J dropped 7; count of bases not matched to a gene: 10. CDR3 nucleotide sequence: TGCAGTGCCCAAGGGGGCAGTGAATATACGCAGTATTTT. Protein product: CSAQGGSEYTQYF.

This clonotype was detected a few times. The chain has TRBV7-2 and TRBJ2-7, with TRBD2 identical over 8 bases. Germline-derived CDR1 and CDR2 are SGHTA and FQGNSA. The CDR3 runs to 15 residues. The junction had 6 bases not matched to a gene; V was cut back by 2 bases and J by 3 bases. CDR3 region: CASSLLSGRYYEQYF. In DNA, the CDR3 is TGTGCCAGCAGCTTATTAAGCGGGAGATACTACGAGCAGTACTTC.

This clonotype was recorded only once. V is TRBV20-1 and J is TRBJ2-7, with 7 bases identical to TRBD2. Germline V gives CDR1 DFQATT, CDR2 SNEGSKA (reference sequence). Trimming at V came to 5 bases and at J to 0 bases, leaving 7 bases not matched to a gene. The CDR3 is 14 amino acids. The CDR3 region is CSARQLAHSYEQYF. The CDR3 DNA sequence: TGCAGTGCTCGCCAACTAGCGCACTCCTACGAGCAGTACTTC.

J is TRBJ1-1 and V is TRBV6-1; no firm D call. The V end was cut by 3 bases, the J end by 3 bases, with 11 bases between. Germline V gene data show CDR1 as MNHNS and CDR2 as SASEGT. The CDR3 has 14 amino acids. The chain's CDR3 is CASSDWGRDTEAFF. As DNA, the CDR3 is TGTGCCAGCAGTGACTGGGGTAGGGACACTGAAGCTTTCTTT.

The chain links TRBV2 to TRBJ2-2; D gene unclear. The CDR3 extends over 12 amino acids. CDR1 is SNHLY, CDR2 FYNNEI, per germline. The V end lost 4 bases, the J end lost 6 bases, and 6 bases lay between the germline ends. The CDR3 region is CASSAVPGELFF. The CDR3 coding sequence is TGTGCCAGCAGTGCGGTCCCCGGGGAGCTGTTTTTT.

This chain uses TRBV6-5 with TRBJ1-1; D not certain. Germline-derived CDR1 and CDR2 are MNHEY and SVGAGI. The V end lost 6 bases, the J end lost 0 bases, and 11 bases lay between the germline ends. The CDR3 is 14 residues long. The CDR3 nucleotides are TGTGCCAGCAGCTCCGGGGAGATGAACACTGAAGCTTTCTTT. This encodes CASSSGEMNTEAFF.

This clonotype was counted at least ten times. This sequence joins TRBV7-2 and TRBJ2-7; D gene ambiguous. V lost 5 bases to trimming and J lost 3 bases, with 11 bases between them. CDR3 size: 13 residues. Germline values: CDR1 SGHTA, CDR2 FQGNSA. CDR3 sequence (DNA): TGTGCCAGCAGCCCCGGACGAGTCTACGAGCAGTACTTC. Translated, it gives CASSPGRVYEQYF.

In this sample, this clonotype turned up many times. CDR3 region: CASSLSGVNTEAFF. The CDR3 coding sequence is TGTGCCAGCAGCTTATCAGGGGTCAACACTGAAGCTTTCTTT. The chain employs TRBV12-3 or TRBV12-4 and TRBJ1-1, with D possibly being TRBD1 (6 bases). The CDR3 spans 14 residues. Trimming shortened V by 6 bases and J by 2 bases, and 13 bases separated the two germline ends.